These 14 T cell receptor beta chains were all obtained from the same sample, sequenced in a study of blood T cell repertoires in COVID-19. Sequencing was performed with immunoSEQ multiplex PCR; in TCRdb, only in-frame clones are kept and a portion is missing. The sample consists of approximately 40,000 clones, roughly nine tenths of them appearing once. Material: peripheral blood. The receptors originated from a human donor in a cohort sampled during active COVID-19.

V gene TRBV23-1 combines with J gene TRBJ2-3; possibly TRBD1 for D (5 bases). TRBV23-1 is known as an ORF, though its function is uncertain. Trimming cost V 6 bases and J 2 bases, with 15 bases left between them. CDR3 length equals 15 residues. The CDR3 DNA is TGCGCCAGCAGCTGGGGCCAGGGCATCACAGATACGCAGTATTTT. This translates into CASSWGQGITDTQYF.

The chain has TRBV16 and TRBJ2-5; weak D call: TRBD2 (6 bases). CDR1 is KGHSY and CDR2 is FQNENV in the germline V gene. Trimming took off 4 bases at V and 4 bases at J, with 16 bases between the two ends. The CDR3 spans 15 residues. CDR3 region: CASSPAGRSRETQYF. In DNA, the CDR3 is TGTGCCAGCAGCCCGGCAGGGAGGTCGAGAGAGACCCAGTACTTC.

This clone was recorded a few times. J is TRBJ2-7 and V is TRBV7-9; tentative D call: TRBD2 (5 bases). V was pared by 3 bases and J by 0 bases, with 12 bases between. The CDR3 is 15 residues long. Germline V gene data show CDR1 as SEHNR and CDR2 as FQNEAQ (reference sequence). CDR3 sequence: CASSFIGSLSYEQYF. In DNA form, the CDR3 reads TGTGCCAGCAGCTTTATAGGGAGCCTCTCCTACGAGCAGTACTTC. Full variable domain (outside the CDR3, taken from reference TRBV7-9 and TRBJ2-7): DTGVSQNPRHKITKRGQNVTFRCDPISEHNRLYWYRQTLGQGPEFLTYFQNEAQLEKSRLLSDRFSAERPKGSFSTLEIQRTEQGDSAMYLCASSFIGSLSYEQYFGPGTRLTVT.

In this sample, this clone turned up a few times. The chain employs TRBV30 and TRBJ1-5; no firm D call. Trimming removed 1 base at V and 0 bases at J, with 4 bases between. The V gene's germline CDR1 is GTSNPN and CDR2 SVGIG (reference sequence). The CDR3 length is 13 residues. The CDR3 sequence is CAWSAGSNQPQHF. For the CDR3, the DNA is TGTGCCTGGAGTGCCGGTAGCAATCAGCCCCAGCATTTT.

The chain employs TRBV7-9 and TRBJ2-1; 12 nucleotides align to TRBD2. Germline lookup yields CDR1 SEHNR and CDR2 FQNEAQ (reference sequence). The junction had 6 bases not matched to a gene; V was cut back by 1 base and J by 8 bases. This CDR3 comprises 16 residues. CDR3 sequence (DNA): TGTGCCAGCAGCTTAGGTGTGCTAGCGGGAGGGCATGAGCAGTTCTTC. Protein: CASSLGVLAGGHEQFF.

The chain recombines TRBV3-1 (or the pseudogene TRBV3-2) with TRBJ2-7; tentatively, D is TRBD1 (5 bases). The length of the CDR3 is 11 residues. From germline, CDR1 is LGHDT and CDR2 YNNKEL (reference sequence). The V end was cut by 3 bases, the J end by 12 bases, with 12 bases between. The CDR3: CASSHTGFLYF. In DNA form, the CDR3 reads TGTGCCAGCAGCCACACAGGCTTTCTGTACTTC.

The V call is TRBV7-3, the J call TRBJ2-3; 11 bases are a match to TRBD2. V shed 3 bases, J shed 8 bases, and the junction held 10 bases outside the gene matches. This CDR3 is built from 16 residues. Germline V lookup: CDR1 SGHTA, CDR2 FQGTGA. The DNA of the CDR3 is TGTGCCAGCAGCTTGCCCCGGACTAGCGGGCCGGGTACGCAGTATTTT. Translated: CASSLPRTSGPGTQYF.

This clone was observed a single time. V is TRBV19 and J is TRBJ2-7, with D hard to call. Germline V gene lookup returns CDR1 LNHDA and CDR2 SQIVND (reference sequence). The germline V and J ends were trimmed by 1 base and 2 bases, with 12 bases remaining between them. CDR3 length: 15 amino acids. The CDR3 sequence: CASSIGQLETYEQYF. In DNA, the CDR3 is TGTGCCAGTAGTATAGGACAATTAGAGACCTACGAGCAGTACTTC.

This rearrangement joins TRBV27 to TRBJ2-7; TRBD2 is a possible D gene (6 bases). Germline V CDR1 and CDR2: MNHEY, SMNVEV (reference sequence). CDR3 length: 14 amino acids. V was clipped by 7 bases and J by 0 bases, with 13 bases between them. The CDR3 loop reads CASTRAGPSYEQYF. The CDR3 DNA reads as TGTGCCAGCACCCGGGCGGGGCCCTCCTACGAGCAGTACTTC.

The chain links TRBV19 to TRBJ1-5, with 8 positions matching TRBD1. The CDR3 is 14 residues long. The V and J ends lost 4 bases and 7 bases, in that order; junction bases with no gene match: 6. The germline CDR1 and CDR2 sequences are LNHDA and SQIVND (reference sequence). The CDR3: CASSTGQGGQPQHF. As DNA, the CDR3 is TGTGCCAGTAGTACCGGACAGGGAGGACAGCCCCAGCATTTT.

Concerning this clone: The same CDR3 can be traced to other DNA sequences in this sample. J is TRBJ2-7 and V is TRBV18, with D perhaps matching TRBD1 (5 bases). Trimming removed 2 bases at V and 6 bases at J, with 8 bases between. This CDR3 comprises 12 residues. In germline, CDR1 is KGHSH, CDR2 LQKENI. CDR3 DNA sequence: TGTGCCAGCTCACCAGCAGGGTCCGAGCAGTACTTC. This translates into CASSPAGSEQYF.

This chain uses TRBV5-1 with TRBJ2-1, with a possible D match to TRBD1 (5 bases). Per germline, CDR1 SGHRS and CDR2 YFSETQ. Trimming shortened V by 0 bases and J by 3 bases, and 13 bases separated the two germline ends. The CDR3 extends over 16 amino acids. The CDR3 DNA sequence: TGCGCCAGCAGCTTGGGGGCAGGGCTAGGCTACAATGAGCAGTTCTTC. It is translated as CASSLGAGLGYNEQFF. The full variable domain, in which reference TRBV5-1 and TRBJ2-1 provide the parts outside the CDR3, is KAGVTQTPRYLIKTRGQQVTLSCSPISGHRSVSWYQQTPGQGLQFLFEYFSETQRNKGNFPGRFSGRQFSNSRSEMNVSTLELGDSALYLCASSLGAGLGYNEQFFGPGTRLTVL.

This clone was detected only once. CDR3 sequence reads: CASSLRGPLNTEAFF. CDR3 DNA sequence: TGTGCCAGCAGCCTCCGAGGCCCGCTGAACACTGAAGCTTTCTTT. V gene TRBV5-6 combines with J gene TRBJ1-1; D unclear. V gave up 4 bases and J gave up 0 bases, with 13 bases separating them. The CDR3 covers 15 residues. Germline V gene lookup returns CDR1 SGHDT and CDR2 YYEEEE.

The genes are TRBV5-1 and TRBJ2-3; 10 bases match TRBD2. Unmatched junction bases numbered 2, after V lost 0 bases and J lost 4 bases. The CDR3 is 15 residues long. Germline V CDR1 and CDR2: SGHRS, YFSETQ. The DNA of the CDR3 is TGCGCCAGCAGCTTGGGTGGGACTAGCGCAGATACGCAGTATTTT. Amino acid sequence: CASSLGGTSADTQYF.